Presented here are 11 T cell receptor beta chains from one specimen sequenced in a study of T cell responses to AZD1222 COVID-19 vaccine (dated by TCRdb to the early 2020s). Libraries were prepared through the immunoSEQ multiplex PCR assay. TCRdb obtained this table from immuneACCESS and retained in-frame rearrangements with V and J assigned. These tables miss some clones; where compared with another copy, unresolved V genes account for less than half of the shortfall, and the remainder is unexplained. This sample holds around 110,000 clones; 85% to 90% were observed only once. The ten largest clones take up about 3% of the sample. The label giving this sample's time point can be read as: baseline before first vaccination. Sequenced material: peripheral blood, taken on day 0 of AZD1222 vaccination. Receptors were obtained from an adult in good health.

The chain combines TRBV5-6 with TRBJ2-1; TRBD1 is a possible D gene (6 bases). Germline CDR1 is SGHDT and CDR2 is YYEEEE. CDR3 length: 16 residues. Deletions cut 5 bases from V and 0 bases from J, with 15 bases between. The CDR3 protein is CASRYRTDRSYNEQFF. The CDR3 nucleotides are TGTGCCAGCAGGTATCGGACAGACCGCTCCTACAATGAGCAGTTCTTC.

This chain uses TRBV9 with TRBJ1-2, with D possibly matching TRBD1 (6 bases). V was shortened by 3 bases and J by 0 bases, with 12 bases between the two germline ends. This CDR3 comprises 15 residues. Per the germline V gene, CDR1 is SGDLS and CDR2 is YYNGEE. CDR3 sequence reads: CASSADSLSNYGYTF. The CDR3 DNA reads TGTGCCAGCAGCGCGGACAGTCTCTCTAACTATGGCTACACCTTC.

The V call is TRBV7-3, the J call TRBJ2-2, with D unclear. CDR1 and CDR2 from the germline V gene are SGHTA and FQGTGA. The V gene lost 3 bases and the J gene lost 2 bases, with 4 bases spanning the gap. The CDR3 is 13 residues long. The CDR3: CASSFDNTGELFF. In nucleotides, the CDR3 is TGTGCCAGCAGCTTCGATAACACCGGGGAGCTGTTTTTT.

The V and J genes are TRBV30 and TRBJ2-1, with TRBD2 matching 7 bases. Trimming removed 6 bases from V and 9 bases from J; junction bases left unmatched: 11. The CDR3 has 13 residues. Germline CDR1 is GTSNPN and CDR2 is SVGIG (reference sequence). This CDR3 reads CACRGLLKGEQFF. The CDR3 DNA follows: TGTGCCTGCCGGGGACTACTCAAGGGTGAGCAGTTCTTC.

V and J are TRBV28 and TRBJ1-5; unclear D gene. Germline-derived CDR1 and CDR2 are MDHEN and SYDVKM. Trimming left V 3 bases short and J 1 base short, with 10 bases between. The CDR3 runs 15 residues. DNA of the CDR3: TGTGCCAGCAGTTTGGGAGGACCGAGCAATCAGCCCCAGCATTTT. Residues: CASSLGGPSNQPQHF.

The chain joins TRBV9 to TRBJ2-1; 7 bases align to TRBD2. V shed 2 bases, J shed 10 bases, and the junction held 9 bases outside the gene matches. The CDR3 has 14 amino acids. Per germline, CDR1 SGDLS and CDR2 YYNGEE. CDR3 in DNA: TGTGCCAGCAGCGTTTTAGCGGGCGGGGAAGAGCAGTTCTTC. Residues: CASSVLAGGEEQFF.

The chain joins TRBV4-3 to TRBJ2-2; no firm D call. The V gene lost 0 bases and the J gene lost 4 bases, with 6 bases spanning the gap. Germline CDR1 is LGHNA and CDR2 is YSLEER. The CDR3 has 14 amino acids. CDR3 nucleotides: TGCGCCAGCAGCCAAGATCTCGTCACCGGGGAGCTGTTTTTT. This gives the protein CASSQDLVTGELFF.

The CDR3 region has the DNA TGTGCCACCGGGGAGGGGCCTACCTACGAGCAGTACTTC. It translates to CATGEGPTYEQYF. The V call is TRBV6-6, the J call TRBJ2-7; 7 bases line up with TRBD2. The germline CDR1 and CDR2 sequences are MNHNY and SVGAGI (reference sequence). Trimming at V came to 10 bases and at J to 2 bases, leaving 8 bases not matched to a gene. This CDR3 is 13 amino acids long.

The chain carries TRBV28 and TRBJ1-2; D not certain. This CDR3 is 14 amino acids long. Trimming cost V 0 bases and J 2 bases, with 7 bases left between them. CDR1 is MDHEN, CDR2 SYDVKM, per germline. The CDR3 loop is CASSLWRRNYGYTF. The DNA for the CDR3 is TGTGCCAGCAGTTTATGGCGGCGGAACTATGGCTACACCTTC.

The genes are TRBV11-2 and TRBJ1-1; D remains ambiguous. With 5 bases removed from V and 6 bases from J, the gap between germline ends came to 13 bases. This CDR3 comprises 13 residues. Germline CDR1 is SGHAT and CDR2 is FQNNGV. CDR3 loop: CASSGPGYAEAFF. In nucleotides, the CDR3 is TGTGCCAGCAGCGGCCCGGGGTACGCTGAAGCTTTCTTT. The variable domain in full, with the rest retrieved from reference TRBV11-2 and TRBJ1-1, is EAGVAQSPRYKIIEKRQSVAFWCNPISGHATLYWYQQILGQGPKLLIQFQNNGVVDDSQLPKDRFSAERLKGVDSTLKIQPAKLEDSAVYLCASSGPGYAEAFFGQGTRLTVV.

V and J are TRBV7-2 and TRBJ1-5; a possible D gene is TRBD1 (5 bases). The CDR3 consists of 17 residues. CDR1 SGHTA and CDR2 FQGNSA come from the germline V gene. Trimming removed 2 bases from V and 6 bases from J, with 20 bases in between. Here the CDR3 reads CASSLTGMGLIVQPQHF. The CDR3 DNA sequence: TGTGCCAGCAGCTTAACGGGAATGGGGCTGATTGTTCAGCCCCAGCATTTT. Complete variable domain (other parts from reference TRBV7-2 and TRBJ1-5): GAGVSQSPSNKVTEKGKDVELRCDPISGHTALYWYRQSLGQGLEFLIYFQGNSAPDKSGLPSDRFSAERTGGSVSTLTIQRTQQEDSAVYLCASSLTGMGLIVQPQHFGDGTRLSIL.